These 17 T cell receptor beta chains came from one sample sequenced in a study of blood T cells in healthy people across ages. Primers used in a second PCR of roughly 7 to 12 cycles were a sample-barcoded 5' primer and a J-beta primer mix. MiXCR was run by TCRdb on the 5' RACE reads, yielding one entry per CDR3 protein. The table shows 850,000 to 1,000,000 distinct CDR3 sequences, with roughly half occurring only once. Sequencing was carried out using blood. These receptors were taken from a woman between 55 and 75 years old in good health.

This clonotype has just a few counts. This chain joins TRBV29-1 and TRBJ2-7, with TRBD1 identical over 7 bases. V shed 1 base and J 5 bases; nucleotides not matched to a gene: 14. This CDR3 region has 16 residues. CDR1 is SQVTM and CDR2 is ANQGSEA in the germline V gene. CDR3 sequence: CSVEGGLGDSLNEQYF. For the CDR3, the DNA is TGCAGCGTTGAAGGGGGGCTTGGGGACAGTCTCAACGAGCAGTACTTC.

V and J are TRBV2 and TRBJ2-1, with a possible D match to TRBD1 (6 bases). Between the trimmed V and J ends, which lost 5 bases and 4 bases, there was a span of 18 bases. The CDR3 consists of 16 residues. Germline assignment: CDR1 SNHLY and CDR2 FYNNEI. The CDR3 loop is CASSSARDMVYNEQFF. The CDR3 DNA sequence: TGTGCCAGCAGTTCTGCCCGGGACATGGTTTACAATGAGCAGTTCTTC.

The CDR3 region has the DNA TGTGCCAGCAGTTCCCACAGGGGCGGCGCTGAAGCTTTCTTT. Protein product: CASSSHRGGAEAFF. J is TRBJ1-1 and V is TRBV27; 7 nucleotides align to TRBD1. Germline V lookup: CDR1 MNHEY, CDR2 SMNVEV (reference sequence). V lost 4 bases to trimming and J lost 6 bases; unmatched junction nucleotides: 8. This CDR3 has 14 residues.

This chain uses TRBV20-1 with TRBJ2-5; the D call may be TRBD1 or TRBD2 (5 bases each). The germline gives CDR1 DFQATT, CDR2 SNEGSKA (reference sequence). The ends were cut back, 6 bases at V and 5 bases at J, with 19 bases in the middle. The CDR3 spans 14 residues. The CDR3 region has the DNA TGCAGTGCCGACCTCCGGGACCATTGGGAGACCCAGTACTTC. Translating gives CSADLRDHWETQYF.

V and J are TRBV6-2 or TRBV6-3 and TRBJ2-1; D is unclear. The CDR3 is 15 amino acids. V lost 7 bases to trimming and J lost 4 bases, with 17 bases between them. Germline V CDR1 and CDR2: MNHEY, SVGEGT. Here the CDR3 DNA reads TGTGCCAGCAAGGCCAGCCGCGGCCGATACAATGAGCAGTTCTTC. This codes for CASKASRGRYNEQFF.

The chain uses TRBV20-1 and TRBJ2-1; TRBD2 agrees at 7 bases. The J segment lost 8 bases and the V segment lost 4 bases, leaving 17 bases of the junction unmatched. Germline V gives CDR1 DFQATT, CDR2 SNEGSKA (reference sequence). The CDR3 runs 16 residues. The CDR3 DNA is TGCAGTGCTACCCACCCCAGCGATGGCGGGAGATATGAGCAGTTCTTC. Protein: CSATHPSDGGRYEQFF.

This clonotype was seen only a few times. The gene calls are TRBV10-3 and TRBJ2-3, with no clear D. V was clipped by 7 bases and J by 0 bases, with 8 bases between them. This CDR3 contains 13 residues. Germline V gene sequence: CDR1 ENHRY, CDR2 SYGVKD. The CDR3 loop reads CAINLGSTDTQYF. The CDR3 DNA sequence: TGTGCCATCAACCTTGGTAGCACAGATACGCAGTATTTT.

The V gene is TRBV20-1, the J gene TRBJ2-3; 8 bases are a match to TRBD1. The trim removed 7 bases at V and 8 bases at J, leaving 11 bases unmatched. The CDR3 is made up of 13 amino acids. CDR1 is DFQATT and CDR2 is SNEGSKA in the germline V gene (reference sequence). The CDR3 sequence: CSGGQGVRCTQYF. The CDR3 coding sequence is TGCAGTGGAGGACAGGGCGTTCGATGTACGCAGTATTTT.

CDR3 residues: CASSGSGRGSYEQYF. CDR3 sequence (DNA): TGTGCCAGCAGTGGAAGCGGGAGGGGGTCCTACGAGCAGTACTTC. The chain has TRBV28 and TRBJ2-7; 10 nucleotides agree with TRBD2. The germline V gene encodes CDR1 MDHEN and CDR2 SYDVKM. CDR3 size: 15 residues. V was clipped by 5 bases and J by 1 base; unmatched bases: 5.

The J gene is TRBJ2-7, the V gene TRBV4-3, with 7 positions matching TRBD1. V lost 2 bases and J lost 1; bases outside the gene matches: 5. The CDR3 sequence is 15 residues long. Germline V lookup: CDR1 LGHNA, CDR2 YSLEER. The CDR3: CASSQNTGASYEQYF. The CDR3 nucleotides are TGCGCCAGCAGCCAAAATACAGGGGCTTCCTACGAGCAGTACTTC.

The chain joins TRBV14 to TRBJ2-1; 10 positions agree with TRBD2. The CDR3 consists of 17 residues. Trimming cost V 4 bases and J 8 bases; bases outside gene matches: 14. Germline-derived CDR1 and CDR2 are SGHDN and FVKESK. Here the CDR3 DNA reads TGTGCCAGCAGCCGAACCAGCGGGGGGGCTTTTTGGGATGAGCAGTTCTTC. It specifies CASSRTSGGAFWDEQFF.

This clonotype appeared a single time. V is TRBV27 and J is TRBJ1-4; perhaps TRBD1 as D (5 bases). Germline V gene sequence: CDR1 MNHEY, CDR2 SMNVEV (reference sequence). The CDR3 loop spans 16 amino acids. Trimming left V 5 bases short and J 6 bases short, with 19 bases between. CDR3 amino acids: CASSARDLRADEKLFF. The CDR3 region has the DNA TGTGCCAGCAGTGCCAGGGACTTAAGGGCGGATGAAAAACTGTTTTTT.

The rearrangement links TRBV5-5 to TRBJ2-1, with 7 bases that match TRBD2. The V gene end was trimmed by 4 bases and the J gene end by 8 bases; junction bases not matched to a gene: 9. The CDR3 runs 14 residues. The germline CDR1 and CDR2 sequences are SGHKS and YYEKEE (reference sequence). The CDR3 DNA follows: TGTGCCAGCAGCAGGCTGGGGGGGTGGGATGAGCAGTTCTTC. Encoded protein: CASSRLGGWDEQFF.

V is TRBV29-1 and J is TRBJ2-3; D remains ambiguous. V gave up 3 bases and J gave up 2 bases, with 9 bases separating them. The CDR3 is 13 residues long. CDR1 is SQVTM and CDR2 is ANQGSEA in the germline V gene. CDR3: CSVEVRNTDTQYF. The CDR3, as DNA: TGCAGCGTTGAGGTCCGAAACACAGATACGCAGTATTTT.

This clonotype has just a few counts. The V gene is TRBV7-9, the J gene TRBJ1-1; the match to TRBD1 covers 7 bases. Germline V gene data show CDR1 as SEHNR and CDR2 as FQNEAQ (reference sequence). The CDR3 runs to 15 residues. The V and J ends lost 1 base and 5 bases, in that order; junction bases with no gene match: 7. CDR3 amino acids: CASSLGQGARTEAFF. CDR3 coding DNA: TGTGCCAGCAGCTTAGGACAGGGCGCAAGGACTGAAGCTTTCTTT.

The chain couples TRBV7-2 to TRBJ2-2, with TRBD2 identical over 8 bases. V trimming: 3 bases; J trimming: 2 bases; junction bases outside the gene matches: 5. CDR3 length: 16 amino acids. CDR1 is SGHTA and CDR2 is FQGNSA in the germline V gene. The CDR3 is CASSFRGGTNTGELFF. The CDR3 region has the DNA TGTGCCAGCAGCTTTCGGGGGGGAACTAACACCGGGGAGCTGTTTTTT.

This clonotype was found a few times. CDR3 nucleotide sequence: TGCGCCAGCAGCCAAGACAGGGTCCCCTACGAGCAGTACTTC. Its protein is CASSQDRVPYEQYF. The chain carries TRBV4-1 and TRBJ2-7, with a weak D call TRBD1 (5 bases). V lost 0 bases, J lost 2 bases, and 8 bases lay in between. Per germline, CDR1 MGHRA and CDR2 YSYEKL. The CDR3 extends over 14 amino acids.